A selection of T cell receptor beta chains follows, all from one sample in a study of T cell responses to AZD1222 COVID-19 vaccine. Method: immunoSEQ multiplex PCR; TCRdb's copy keeps in-frame clones and lacks some. The sample has 140,000 to 150,000 clones, around 92% seen once. Sequences were derived from peripheral blood, sampled after recovery from COVID-19. These receptors were obtained from an adult who had recovered from COVID-19. Both conserved end residues are part of each CDR3.

CDR3 protein: CATSDRGNEQFF
V gene: TRBV24-1
J gene: TRBJ2-1

CDR3 protein: CACAPGHRVHEQYF
V gene: TRBV2
J gene: TRBJ2-7

CDR3 protein: CASRPITGAHGYTF
V gene: TRBV5-4
J gene: TRBJ1-2

CDR3 protein: CASSLVGGSEQYF
V gene: TRBV5-6
J gene: TRBJ2-7

CDR3 protein: CASSQRGQGLYEQYF
V gene: TRBV13
J gene: TRBJ2-7

CDR3 protein: CASSRVAGGYNEQFF
V gene: TRBV5-1
J gene: TRBJ2-1

CDR3 protein: CASSSLAGAVYEQYF
V gene: TRBV27
J gene: TRBJ2-7

CDR3 protein: CASSLQWEGNQPQHF
V gene: TRBV6-5
J gene: TRBJ1-5

CDR3 protein: CASSLVFGSYEQYF
V gene: TRBV7-8
J gene: TRBJ2-7

CDR3 protein: CASSSTWGHIAYEQYF
V gene: TRBV7-8
J gene: TRBJ2-7

CDR3 protein: CASSYSKGEQFF
V gene: TRBV3-1/TRBV3-2
J gene: TRBJ2-1

CDR3 protein: CASSLGTSGSRAYEQYF
V gene: TRBV5-4
J gene: TRBJ2-7

CDR3 protein: CAWSAGTGLGNTIYF
V gene: TRBV30
J gene: TRBJ1-3

CDR3 protein: CASSPNQGAVEAFF
V gene: TRBV6-5
J gene: TRBJ1-1

CDR3 protein: CASSRARGGSYQETQYF
V gene: TRBV19
J gene: TRBJ2-5

CDR3 protein: CASSQRTDTQYF
V gene: TRBV27
J gene: TRBJ2-3

CDR3 protein: CASSLYTGNYEQYF
V gene: TRBV11-2
J gene: TRBJ2-7

CDR3 protein: CASRSRSSLSEQYF
V gene: TRBV27
J gene: TRBJ2-7

CDR3 protein: CASSSFSGDSYEQYF
V gene: TRBV28
J gene: TRBJ2-7

CDR3 protein: CASSIVSGSYEQYF
V gene: TRBV19
J gene: TRBJ2-7

CDR3 protein: CATSRATTSSSVDYGYTF
V gene: TRBV15
J gene: TRBJ1-2

CDR3 protein: CASSLGGPLGDRDTEAFF
V gene: TRBV7-8
J gene: TRBJ1-1

CDR3 protein: CASSVGLRTDNEQFF
V gene: TRBV9
J gene: TRBJ2-1

CDR3 protein: CAISVSGLYNEQFF
V gene: TRBV10-3
J gene: TRBJ2-1

CDR3 protein: CASSGAPGEAGETQYF
V gene: TRBV10-1
J gene: TRBJ2-5

CDR3 protein: CATRGLAAYQETQYF
V gene: TRBV28
J gene: TRBJ2-5

CDR3 protein: CASSVLRRGAEQFF
V gene: TRBV2
J gene: TRBJ2-1

CDR3 protein: CASSLLLAEFLGAYNEQFF
V gene: TRBV5-1
J gene: TRBJ2-1

CDR3 protein: CARGTLVDEQFF
V gene: TRBV2
J gene: TRBJ2-1

CDR3 protein: CASSLQTSLYHEQFF
V gene: TRBV7-3
J gene: TRBJ2-1